This TCR beta chain was observed in a study of shared clonotypes between healthy human individuals. The CDR3 runs to 16 residues. Germline values: CDR1 SGHVS, CDR2 FQNEAQ. V shed 2 bases and J 0 bases; nucleotides not matched to a gene: 6. The table came from immunoSEQ multiplex PCR; TCRdb's copy has only in-frame clones and leaves some out. The sample lists approximately 1.1 million clones; approximately 80% were seen once. Overall study results and limits: Among non-shared clonotypes, generation probabilities were lower than among those shared by all four donors.

Details on this clone: Its target is unknown.

The genes are TRBV7-8 and TRBJ2-7, with 8 positions matching TRBD2. The specimen sequenced was memory CD4+ T cells from PBMCs. Subset defined: CD45RA-negative fraction. The source of this sequence is a man aged 18 to 35 in good health. Some clones in this sample may be carry-over from other donors' samples. The CDR3 DNA is TGTGCCAGCAGCTTACCGGGACTAGGGGGCTCCTACGAGCAGTACTTC. This codes for CASSLPGLGGSYEQYF.